A selection of T cell receptor beta chains follows, all from one sample in a study of blood T cell repertoires in COVID-19. Clones were sequenced by immunoSEQ multiplex PCR, and TCRdb holds only the in-frame ones, with some missing. The data hold roughly 60,000 clones, with over 75% observed a single time. The sequenced material came from peripheral blood. The receptors shown here come from a human donor in a cohort sampled during active COVID-19. The CDR3 runs from the conserved cysteine through the conserved F or W. The order of the fields is V gene, clone size, J gene, D gene, CDR3 DNA, CDR3 protein. The D gene is left open where the match is weak. The listing skips clone size in some rows; elsewhere it reads once, few, many or a size class.

TRBV5-1,.,TRBJ1-2,TRBD1,TGCGCCAGCAGCTTGGGGACAGGCTATGGCTACACCTTC,CASSLGTGYGYTF
TRBV5-1,.,TRBJ1-6,.,TGCGCCAGCAGCCCCCGCCCAGGGTCGAATTCACCCCTCCACTTT,CASSPRPGSNSPLHF
TRBV6-2/TRBV6-3,.,TRBJ2-5,TRBD1,TGTGCCAGCAGTTTTACTGGACAGGGGGTCTGGGAGACCCAGTACTTC,CASSFTGQGVWETQYF
TRBV18,.,TRBJ1-6,.,TGTGCCAGCTCACCCCGCGCGGGGGCTAACTCACCCCTCCACTTT,CASSPRAGANSPLHF
TRBV6-2/TRBV6-3,once,TRBJ1-4,.,TGTGCCAGCAGTCCCTACCGCGGGGGAGCACTGTTTTTT,CASSPYRGGALFF
TRBV5-1,.,TRBJ2-1,TRBD2,TGCGCCAGCAGCTTGAGACTAGCGGGGGGGCAGACCTCCTACAATGAGCAGTTCTTC,CASSLRLAGGQTSYNEQFF
TRBV19,.,TRBJ1-4,.,TGTGCCAGTACCCGGAGCCGAGCAACTAATGAAAAACTGTTTTTT,CASTRSRATNEKLFF
TRBV15,.,TRBJ2-5,TRBD2,TGTGCCACCAGCTTCCGGACTAGCGGGGCCTCCTGGGGAGAGACCCAGTACTTC,CATSFRTSGASWGETQYF
TRBV4-3,.,TRBJ1-4,.,TGCGCCAGCAGCCAATCCGTAATCAGGGGAACTAATGAAAAACTGTTTTTT,CASSQSVIRGTNEKLFF
TRBV19,.,TRBJ1-5,TRBD1,TGTGCCAGTAGCCCGGGACAGGTCGATTATCAGCCCCAGCATTTT,CASSPGQVDYQPQHF
TRBV4-3,.,TRBJ2-3,TRBD2,TGCGCCAGCAGCCAAGATCGGCTAGCGGGGGTAGTGGACACAGATACGCAGTATTTT,CASSQDRLAGVVDTDTQYF
TRBV5-4,.,TRBJ2-7,TRBD2,TGTGCCAGCAGCTCCGGGGGGATGCCCCCGTTCCACGAGCAGTACTTC,CASSSGGMPPFHEQYF
TRBV19,once,TRBJ1-1,TRBD1,TGTGCCAGTAGTATTTCAGGGGGCGGCACTGAAGCTTTCTTT,CASSISGGGTEAFF
TRBV29-1,.,TRBJ2-3,TRBD2,TGCAGCGCTGCCATAGCGGGGGGCTTCCTTACGCAGTATTTT,CSAAIAGGFLTQYF
TRBV11-2,.,TRBJ2-2,TRBD2,TGTGCCAGCAGCCCTCCCGGGACTAGAGCCACCGGGGAGCTGTTTTTT,CASSPPGTRATGELFF
TRBV4-1,once,TRBJ2-1,TRBD2,TGCGCCAGCAGCCAAGTGACAGGGACTAGCCCCTACGTTGAGCAGTTCTTC,CASSQVTGTSPYVEQFF
TRBV5-1,.,TRBJ2-5,.,TGCGCCAGCAGCTTTGAGGCTCCCGGGGAGACCCAGTACTTC,CASSFEAPGETQYF
TRBV5-4,.,TRBJ1-2,TRBD1,TGTGCCAGCAGCTTGGGTGCAGGGGGCAGGGGCTACACCTTC,CASSLGAGGRGYTF
TRBV25-1,.,TRBJ2-7,.,TGTGCCAGCAGTGAAGACTGGTACGAGCAGTACTTC,CASSEDWYEQYF
TRBV7-2,few,TRBJ2-3,TRBD2,TGTGCCAGCACCCTAGGGGCTAGCGGGGGCACAGATACGCAGTATTTT,CASTLGASGGTDTQYF
TRBV5-1,once,TRBJ2-1,TRBD2,TGCGCCAGCAACGGACTAGCGGGGGGATCCTACAATGAGCAGTTCTTC,CASNGLAGGSYNEQFF
TRBV4-3,.,TRBJ2-4,.,TGCGCCAGCAGCCTAAAAGGGCCGGTGAAGGGGGATTTAGCCAAAAACATTCAGTACTTC,CASSLKGPVKGDLAKNIQYF
TRBV6-2/TRBV6-3,.,TRBJ1-5,.,TGTGCCAGCAGTTACGGGGGGACTTTCCCCAATCAGCCCCAGCATTTT,CASSYGGTFPNQPQHF